The 25 T cell receptor beta chains listed next were all sequenced from one sample in a study of radiation and T cells in renal cell carcinoma. Indicated treatment: 15 Gy SBRT to primary tumor, nephrectomy 4 weeks later. Method: immunoSEQ multiplex PCR; TCRdb's copy keeps in-frame clones and lacks some. The sample carries more than 15,000 clones, about half recorded once. The sequencing here drew on tumor tissue, taken from a patient whose treatment included radiotherapy and nephrectomy. Receptors originate from a woman aged 55-70 years with renal cell carcinoma.

This clone has just a few counts. The V and J genes are TRBV9 and TRBJ2-1; 12 bases agree with TRBD2. Germline assignment: CDR1 SGDLS and CDR2 YYNGEE. This CDR3 has 15 residues. V shed 3 bases, J shed 9 bases, and the junction held 7 bases outside the gene matches. The CDR3: CASSAGTSGPSEQFF. The DNA for the CDR3 is TGTGCCAGCAGCGCCGGGACTAGCGGGCCCAGTGAGCAGTTCTTC.

The chain joins TRBV5-4 to TRBJ2-7, with D possibly TRBD1 on 7 matching bases. The V end lost 4 bases, the J end lost 6 bases, and 14 bases lay between the germline ends. The CDR3 consists of 13 residues. CDR1 is SGHNT, CDR2 YYREEE, per germline (reference sequence). The CDR3 region has the DNA TGTGCCAGCAGCCCCCAGGGGGGTGGCGAGCAGTACTTC. It codes for CASSPQGGGEQYF.

This clone appeared a few times. This chain uses TRBV5-1 with TRBJ2-1; 7 bases line up with TRBD2. Germline-derived CDR1 and CDR2 are SGHRS and YFSETQ. V gave up 2 bases and J gave up 4 bases; unmatched junction bases: 6. The CDR3 covers 15 residues. The CDR3 loop reads CASSFEGTNYNEQFF. In DNA form, the CDR3 reads TGCGCCAGCAGCTTTGAAGGGACTAATTACAATGAGCAGTTCTTC.

This chain connects TRBV4-2 to TRBJ2-3; D perhaps matches TRBD2 (7 bases). Germline CDR1 LGHNA, CDR2 YNFKEQ. V shed 5 bases and J shed 3 bases, with 15 bases lying between them. The CDR3 has 15 residues. CDR3 protein: CASSLAGGPTDTQYF. The CDR3 DNA reads TGTGCCAGCAGCTTGGCCGGGGGGCCGACAGATACGCAGTATTTT.

Worth noting for this clone: Other DNA sequences in the same sample also yield this CDR3. The chain links TRBV28 to TRBJ1-5; 7 bases agree with TRBD1. CDR1 is MDHEN and CDR2 is SYDVKM in the germline V gene. The CDR3 has 14 residues. Trimming removed 5 bases from V and 0 bases from J; junction bases left unmatched: 1. The CDR3 nucleotides read TGTGCCAGCAGTACAGGGGTTAGCAATCAGCCCCAGCATTTT. Protein product: CASSTGVSNQPQHF.

The V gene is TRBV6-5, the J gene TRBJ2-7; D is unresolved. The CDR3 consists of 11 residues. Germline CDR1 is MNHEY and CDR2 is SVGAGI. V shed 2 bases and J shed 6 bases, with 5 bases lying between them. The CDR3 DNA follows: TGTGCCAGCAGTTACCGAGGCGAGCAGTACTTC. Amino acid sequence: CASSYRGEQYF.

The chain recombines TRBV6-5 with TRBJ2-3, with TRBD1 matching 7 bases. The germline V gene encodes CDR1 MNHEY and CDR2 SVGAGI. V lost 5 bases, J lost 3 bases, and 5 bases stayed unmatched. CDR3 length equals 14 residues. The DNA for the CDR3 is TGTGCCAGCAGTCGACAGGGCTGGACAGATACGCAGTATTTT. Its protein is CASSRQGWTDTQYF.

In its sample, this clone was seen a few times. Relative to the germline gene, one junction end is altered; a read error may explain this. This chain uses TRBV7-7 with TRBJ2-2; D perhaps matches TRBD2 (5 bases). Per germline, CDR1 SSHAT and CDR2 FNYEAQ (reference sequence). The CDR3 consists of 14 residues. The CDR3 DNA follows: TGTGCTAGCAGCATCGGACTTCGCACCGGGGAGCTGTTTTTT. Its protein is CASSIGLRTGELFF.

The J gene is TRBJ2-7, the V gene TRBV29-1; D is undetermined. The germline CDR1 and CDR2 sequences are SQVTM and ANQGSEA. The V gene lost 4 bases and the J gene lost 6 bases, with 10 bases spanning the gap. This CDR3 comprises 11 residues. CDR3 bases: TGCAGCGTTGTAAAGGGAACCGAGCAGTACTTC. It codes for CSVVKGTEQYF.

This clone showed up many times. The rearrangement joins TRBV2 to TRBJ1-1; TRBD1 is a possible D gene (6 bases). CDR1 and CDR2 from the germline V gene are SNHLY and FYNNEI. The CDR3 spans 12 residues. Trimming pared 7 bases from V and 6 bases from J, leaving 12 bases between. The CDR3 coding sequence is TGTGCCAGCACGAACAGGGAGCCTGAAGCTTTCTTT. This sequence encodes CASTNREPEAFF.

DNA of the CDR3: TGTGCCAGCAGTTACGGGTCGAACGGGAGGGCTGAAGCTTTCTTT. It encodes CASSYGSNGRAEAFF. The V call is TRBV6-5, the J call TRBJ1-1; D is undetermined. Trimming pared 2 bases from V and 6 bases from J, leaving 16 bases between. The CDR3 is made up of 15 amino acids. CDR1 MNHEY and CDR2 SVGAGI come from the germline V gene.

J is TRBJ1-5 and V is TRBV7-9; unclear D gene. The V and J ends lost 8 bases and 2 bases respectively, with 13 bases between them. Germline V gene lookup returns CDR1 SEHNR and CDR2 FQNEAQ (reference sequence). The CDR3 has 14 residues. Here the CDR3 DNA reads TGTGCCAGCTCCTGGGATTTAGGCAATCAGCCCCAGCATTTT. It codes for CASSWDLGNQPQHF.

CDR3 region: CASSQRPAGGEAFF. DNA of the CDR3: TGCGCCAGCAGCCAGAGACCCGCCGGGGGTGAAGCTTTCTTT. The chain links TRBV4-1 to TRBJ1-1; a weak D match, TRBD1 (5 bases). Germline V gene lookup returns CDR1 MGHRA and CDR2 YSYEKL. Trimming left V 3 bases short and J 7 bases short, with 15 bases between. This CDR3 has 14 amino acids.

This sequence joins TRBV28 and TRBJ1-1; the match to TRBD1 covers 7 bases. The CDR3 runs 15 residues. With 4 bases clipped from V and 1 base from J, the junction kept 6 bases outside the gene matches. CDR1 and CDR2 from the germline V gene are MDHEN and SYDVKM. CDR3 coding DNA: TGTGCCAGCAGTTCACACGGGACAGCGAACACTGAAGCTTTCTTT. Amino acids: CASSSHGTANTEAFF.

This clone is medium-sized within its sample. The chain links TRBV14 to TRBJ1-1; a possible D gene is TRBD1 (5 bases). V was trimmed by 1 base and J by 3 bases, leaving 12 bases between them. The CDR3 is 15 amino acids. CDR1 is SGHDN and CDR2 is FVKESK in the germline V gene. CDR3 in amino acids: CASSQARGQYTEAFF. The CDR3 region has the DNA TGTGCCAGCAGCCAAGCAAGGGGTCAATACACTGAAGCTTTCTTT.

The V gene is TRBV28, the J gene TRBJ1-2; 9 bases are shared with TRBD1. The CDR3 is 16 residues long. Germline loops: CDR1 MDHEN, CDR2 SYDVKM. The V gene end was trimmed by 8 bases and the J gene end by 0 bases; junction bases not matched to a gene: 10. This chain's CDR3 is CASASQGANTNYGYTF. CDR3 DNA: TGTGCCAGCGCATCACAGGGGGCGAATACTAACTATGGCTACACCTTC.

V is TRBV6-5 and J is TRBJ1-3; D is uncertain. V lost 0 bases and J 4 bases, leaving 13 bases between the germline ends. The CDR3 runs to 16 residues. The V gene's germline CDR1 is MNHEY and CDR2 SVGAGI. The CDR3 DNA follows: TGTGCCAGCAGTTACTCGGGCGGCCTTGGAGGAAACACCATATATTTT. Residues: CASSYSGGLGGNTIYF.

The rearrangement joins TRBV27 to TRBJ1-3, with 8 bases identical to TRBD1. The CDR3 runs to 14 residues. The germline gives CDR1 MNHEY, CDR2 SMNVEV (reference sequence). The V gene end was trimmed by 2 bases and the J gene end by 3 bases; junction bases not matched to a gene: 0. CDR3 sequence (DNA): TGTGCCAGCAGTTTAGGGACAGGTGGAAACACCATATATTTT. Residues: CASSLGTGGNTIYF.

This clone was recorded only once. The chain has TRBV27 and TRBJ2-1; tentative D call: TRBD1 (6 bases). Trimming took off 5 bases at V and 2 bases at J, with 13 bases between the two ends. CDR1 is MNHEY and CDR2 is SMNVEV in the germline V gene (reference sequence). This CDR3 is built from 15 residues. CDR3 sequence (DNA): TGTGCCAGCAGTACCGGGACAAACACCTACAATGAGCAGTTCTTC. Encoded protein: CASSTGTNTYNEQFF.

V and J are TRBV30 and TRBJ2-2; D may be TRBD1 (5 bases). This CDR3 is 14 amino acids long. V shed 4 bases and J shed 6 bases, with 15 bases lying between them. Germline V gene data show CDR1 as GTSNPN and CDR2 as SVGIG (reference sequence). CDR3: CAWTQPGYSGELFF. CDR3 nucleotide sequence: TGTGCCTGGACTCAACCAGGGTATTCCGGGGAGCTGTTTTTT.

A single count supports this clone. As DNA, the CDR3 is TGTGCCACTGGACAGGGGATGGGAGAAAAACTGTTTTTT. Amino acid sequence: CATGQGMGEKLFF. The chain combines TRBV6-5 with TRBJ1-4; the match to TRBD1 covers 9 bases. The junction had 8 bases not matched to a gene; V was cut back by 10 bases and J by 8 bases. Germline V gene lookup returns CDR1 MNHEY and CDR2 SVGAGI. The CDR3 is 13 amino acids.

The CDR3 nucleotides are TGTGCCACCCGGTCGGAATTCTATAATTCACCCCTCCACTTT. Its protein is CATRSEFYNSPLHF. This chain uses TRBV15 with TRBJ1-6; D is unclear. CDR1 is LNHNV, CDR2 YYDKDF, per germline (reference sequence). Trimming stripped 8 bases from V and 3 bases from J, with 11 bases between. This CDR3 contains 14 residues.

The chain uses TRBV20-1 and TRBJ2-3; D is unclear. Germline V CDR1 and CDR2: DFQATT, SNEGSKA (reference sequence). There are 10 residues in the CDR3. The CDR3 here is CTSSTDTQYF. For the CDR3, the DNA is TGCACATCTAGCACAGATACGCAGTATTTT.

This chain uses TRBV15 with TRBJ2-7; TRBD2 might be the D (6 bases). From germline, CDR1 is LNHNV and CDR2 YYDKDF (reference sequence). The V gene lost 4 bases and the J gene lost 5 bases, with 15 bases spanning the gap. The CDR3 contains 14 residues. The chain's CDR3 is CATSNRLGRHEQYF. CDR3 bases: TGTGCCACCAGCAACCGACTAGGTCGACACGAGCAGTACTTC.

About this clone: Germline and junction disagree at one end, which may indicate a read error. The gene calls are TRBV7-7 and TRBJ2-1; the D is unclear. The CDR3 is made up of 16 amino acids. Germline loops: CDR1 SSHAT, CDR2 FNYEAQ (reference sequence). CDR3 sequence (DNA): TGTGCTAGCAGCTTAGGTGCCTACTCCCCCTACAATGAGCAGTTCTTC. Amino acid sequence: CASSLGAYSPYNEQFF.